This note documents a single TCR beta chain sequence. The data were taken from a study of blood T cell repertoires in COVID-19. Across the study: Samples taken during acute and convalescent COVID-19 were collected in the United States, Italy and Spain.

In the authors' workflow: Amplification with reference gene primers provided the estimates of nucleated cell counts. Profiling relied on immunoSEQ multiplex PCR, and the TCRdb table lists in-frame clones only, not all of them. The V and J calls and clone size were taken over from that table, and D and trimming were inferred from the DNA. The data show 74,000 or so clones, 89% seen once. J lost 6 bases, V lost 6 bases, and 6 bases had no gene match. Germline V gene lookup returns CDR1 KGHDR and CDR2 SFDVKD. The CDR3 totals 14 residues. The sequence derives from a middle-aged man with active COVID-19. J is TRBJ2-3 and V is TRBV24-1, with 9 bases matching TRBD1. The sequencing input was peripheral blood. The CDR3 region has the DNA TGTGCCACCAGTTATCACAGGGGGCGCGATACGCAGTATTTT. Its translation is CATSYHRGRDTQYF.